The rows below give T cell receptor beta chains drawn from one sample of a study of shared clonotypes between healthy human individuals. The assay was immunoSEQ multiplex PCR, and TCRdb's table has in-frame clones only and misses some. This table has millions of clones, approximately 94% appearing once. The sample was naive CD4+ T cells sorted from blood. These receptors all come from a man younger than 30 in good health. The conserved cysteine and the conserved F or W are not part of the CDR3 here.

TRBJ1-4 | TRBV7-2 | ASSLVGTLKEKLF
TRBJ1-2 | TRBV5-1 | ASSLSTGTGGSSSYGYT
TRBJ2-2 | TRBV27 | ASSFSGVTSGELF
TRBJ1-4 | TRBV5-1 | ASSLESGNEKLF
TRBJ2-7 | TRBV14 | ASSPAGYEQY
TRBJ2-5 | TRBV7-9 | ASSLVGTSGRAIGETQY
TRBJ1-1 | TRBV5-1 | ASSLEGTWNTEAF
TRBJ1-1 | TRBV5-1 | ASSFMGGEAF
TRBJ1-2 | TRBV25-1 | ASRQTGAHGYT
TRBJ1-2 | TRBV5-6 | ASSSGQTSSYGYT
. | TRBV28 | ASSPTSDLDEQY
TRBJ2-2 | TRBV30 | AWSVGLNTGELF
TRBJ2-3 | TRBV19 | ATQDRSAQY
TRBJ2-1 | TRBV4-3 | ASSQVLSGHNEQF
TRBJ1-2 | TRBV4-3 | ASSQGSWGQVSSGYT
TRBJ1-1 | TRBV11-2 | ASSLAGQGNTEAF
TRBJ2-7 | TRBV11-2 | ASSFNRIAYEQY
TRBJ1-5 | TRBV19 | ASKGEGSQPQH
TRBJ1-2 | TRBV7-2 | ASSLLTQADQGYT
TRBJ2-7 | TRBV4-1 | ASSQAGGNEQY
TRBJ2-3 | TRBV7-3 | ASSPQGGAGDTQY
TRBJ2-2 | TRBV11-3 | ASSFSGQGIAGELF
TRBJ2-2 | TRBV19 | ASRGRINTGELF
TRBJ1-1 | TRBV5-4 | ASSPGTLLEAF
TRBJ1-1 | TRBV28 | ASSLWENTEAF
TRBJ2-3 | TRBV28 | ASRFDRVSTDTQY
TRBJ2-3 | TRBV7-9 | ASSIYRGSGTDTQY
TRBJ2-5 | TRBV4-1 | ASSQAGSAVQETQY
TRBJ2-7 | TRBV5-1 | ASSLDSPDYEQY
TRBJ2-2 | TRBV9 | ASSVVEFTGELF
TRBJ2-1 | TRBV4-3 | ASSQDAGRRSYNEQF
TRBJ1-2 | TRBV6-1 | ASSPGHSYGYT
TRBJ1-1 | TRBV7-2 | ASSLMRQGKSF
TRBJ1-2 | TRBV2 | ASRKTGGALGYT
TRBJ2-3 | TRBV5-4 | ASSPSRAELGAQY
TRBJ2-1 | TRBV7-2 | ASSQTSGRAGQF
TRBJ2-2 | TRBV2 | ASSGQGNTGELF
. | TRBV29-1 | SVLPPLGSYEQY
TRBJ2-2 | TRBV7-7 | ASSLASSGNTGELF
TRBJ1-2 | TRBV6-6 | ASSWGYGYT
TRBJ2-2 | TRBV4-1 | ASSQDGAARNNTGELF
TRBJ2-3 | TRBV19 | ASSLTSGTSTDTQY
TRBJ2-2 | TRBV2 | ASTTALANTGELF
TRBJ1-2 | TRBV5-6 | ASSPHHAGIGYGYT
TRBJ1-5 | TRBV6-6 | ASSSGTGGNQPQH
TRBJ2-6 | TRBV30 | AWSVGGTGANVLT
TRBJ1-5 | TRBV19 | ASVKLDREGGNQPQH
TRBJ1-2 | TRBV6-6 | ASSFNGYT
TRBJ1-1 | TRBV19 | ASSKNSGHQNTEAF
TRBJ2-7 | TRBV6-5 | ASSRGTHYEQY